These 25 T cell receptor beta chains originate from one sample sequenced in a study of cytomegalovirus exposure and HLA in healthy donors. The PCR employed 60 Vbeta primers together with 13 Jbeta primers. Sequencing was performed with immunoSEQ multiplex PCR; in TCRdb, only in-frame clones are kept and a portion is missing. The table records over 200,000 clones, over 65% of them present only once. The sequenced sample consisted of PBMCs. Source of these receptors: a human donor in good health.

This sequence joins TRBV10-1 and TRBJ2-4; D unclear. Trimming took 5 bases from V and 3 from J, leaving 8 bases between them. CDR3 length: 13 residues. Germline values: CDR1 WNHNN, CDR2 SYGVQD (reference sequence). The CDR3 bases are TGCGCCAGCAGTACCGGAGACAAAAACATTCAGTACTTC. Its translation is CASSTGDKNIQYF.

The chain links TRBV30 to TRBJ2-2; 8 nucleotides match TRBD1. The CDR3 totals 12 residues. Germline V CDR1 and CDR2: GTSNPN, SVGIG (reference sequence). V lost 7 bases to trimming and J lost 7 bases; unmatched junction nucleotides: 5. CDR3 bases: TGTGCCTCCAAACAGGGGGTCGGGGAGCTGTTTTTT. This translates into CASKQGVGELFF.

This clone was seen once. The chain couples TRBV19 to TRBJ1-5, with 9 nucleotides matching TRBD1. This CDR3 region has 13 residues. Germline CDR1 and CDR2: LNHDA and SQIVND (reference sequence). J gave up 5 bases and V 8 bases, and 4 bases lay outside the gene matches. CDR3 protein: CASSGTGYQPQHF. The CDR3, as DNA: TGTGCCAGTTCCGGGACAGGGTATCAGCCCCAGCATTTT.

The chain couples TRBV4-2 to TRBJ2-7, with D possibly matching TRBD2 (6 bases). V shed 1 base and J shed 0 bases, with 10 bases lying between them. CDR3 length equals 15 residues. Germline CDR1 reads LGHNA; CDR2 reads YNFKEQ. CDR3 sequence reads: CASSQALASSYEQYF. CDR3 DNA sequence: TGTGCCAGCAGCCAAGCGCTAGCGAGCTCCTACGAGCAGTACTTC.

The J gene is TRBJ1-2, the V gene TRBV30, with unresolved D. V was cut by 3 bases and J by 2 bases, with 13 bases left in between. CDR1 GTSNPN and CDR2 SVGIG come from the germline V gene (reference sequence). The CDR3 sequence is 14 residues long. CDR3 nucleotides: TGTGCCTGGAGCGCCCAGTCAAGAAACTATGGCTACACCTTC. This translates into CAWSAQSRNYGYTF.

The V and J genes are TRBV6-4 and TRBJ2-1; no clear D gene. Germline V gene lookup returns CDR1 MRHNA and CDR2 SNTAGT. CDR3 length: 16 amino acids. V was pared by 0 bases and J by 7 bases, with 16 bases between. CDR3 residues: CASSDSLAARHNEQFF. The DNA for the CDR3 is TGTGCCAGCAGTGACTCATTGGCGGCCCGCCATAATGAGCAGTTCTTC.

CDR3 nucleotide sequence: TGTGCCAGCAGCCTTACCCGGGACAGGGCTGGCTACACCTTC. Translated, it gives CASSLTRDRAGYTF. The chain uses TRBV7-2 and TRBJ1-2; 9 positions match TRBD1. The CDR3 has 14 amino acids. V was clipped by 5 bases and J by 7 bases; unmatched bases: 8. Germline CDR1 reads SGHTA; CDR2 reads FQGNSA.

In its sample, this clone was seen once. The rearrangement links TRBV2 to TRBJ2-7; TRBD1 aligns across 9 bases. The trim removed 3 bases at V and 5 bases at J, leaving 8 bases unmatched. The germline V gene encodes CDR1 SNHLY and CDR2 FYNNEI. The CDR3 spans 15 residues. The chain's CDR3 is CASSDRQGVEHEQYF. The CDR3, as DNA: TGTGCCAGCAGTGACCGACAGGGGGTTGAACACGAGCAGTACTTC.

The chain is built from TRBV19 and TRBJ1-2, with D unresolved. This CDR3 is built from 13 residues. CDR1 and CDR2 (germline): LNHDA, SQIVND (reference sequence). The ends were cut back, 3 bases at V and 2 bases at J, with 7 bases in the middle. In nucleotides, the CDR3 is TGTGCCAGTAGTATCAAGCTAAACTATGGCTACACCTTC. It specifies CASSIKLNYGYTF.

The chain links TRBV12-1 to TRBJ1-4; TRBD1 was called by the table and not checked on the DNA. TRBV12-1 is reported as a pseudogene. The CDR3 totals 13 residues. The CDR3 DNA sequence: TGTGCCAGCAGCGGCAGGGGCAATGAAAAACTGTTTTTT. Translated: CASSGRGNEKLFF.

The rearrangement uses TRBV6-7 and TRBJ2-7; TRBD2 matches 14 bases. TRBV6-7 is an ORF; its function is uncertain. Losses at the gene ends were 6 bases for V and 0 bases for J; bases not matched to a gene: 13. The CDR3 consists of 19 residues. The CDR3 reads CASSHGTSGRGPSSYEQYF. The CDR3 nucleotides read TGTGCCAGCAGCCATGGGACTAGCGGGAGAGGCCCCAGCTCCTACGAGCAGTACTTC.

The J gene is TRBJ1-3, the V gene TRBV27; D perhaps matches TRBD1 (5 bases). V was trimmed by 6 bases and J by 1 base, leaving 10 bases between them. The germline CDR1 and CDR2 sequences are MNHEY and SMNVEV (reference sequence). The CDR3 has 14 residues. The CDR3 here is CASSPDTSGNTIYF. The DNA of the CDR3 is TGTGCCAGCAGCCCGGACACTTCTGGAAACACCATATATTTT.

J is TRBJ1-4 and V is TRBV4-3; a weak D match, TRBD1 (6 bases). CDR3 length: 16 residues. The germline gives CDR1 LGHNA, CDR2 YSLEER. Trimming cost V 0 bases and J 7 bases, with 15 bases left between them. CDR3 in DNA: TGCGCCAGCAGCCAAGATGGGGGGGGGCCAGGTGAAAAACTGTTTTTT. It encodes CASSQDGGGPGEKLFF.

The chain uses TRBV2 and TRBJ1-3; the D gene is possibly TRBD1 (5 bases). Germline values: CDR1 SNHLY, CDR2 FYNNEI. V lost 8 bases and J 0 bases, leaving 17 bases between the germline ends. The CDR3 has 16 residues. DNA for the CDR3: TGTGCCAGCGCCCCTCGACAGTCCCTCTCTGGAAACACCATATATTTT. It yields the protein CASAPRQSLSGNTIYF. The entire variable domain, with the rest obtained from reference TRBV2 and TRBJ1-3, is as follows: EPEVTQTPSHQVTQMGQEVILRCVPISNHLYFYWYRQILGQKVEFLVSFYNNEISEKSEIFDDQFSVERPDGSNFTLKIRSTKLEDSAMYFCASAPRQSLSGNTIYFGEGSWLTVV.

The genes are TRBV7-3 and TRBJ2-7; 9 bases match TRBD2. The CDR3 loop spans 15 amino acids. The V gene's germline CDR1 is SGHTA and CDR2 FQGTGA. With V trimmed by 5 bases and J by 2 bases, 7 bases remained unmatched. As DNA, the CDR3 is TGTGCCAGCAGCCCTTCGGCGGGAGGGCCCTACGAGCAGTACTTC. It translates to CASSPSAGGPYEQYF.

This chain connects TRBV2 to TRBJ2-6; no clear D. Between the trimmed V and J ends, which lost 4 bases and 1 base, there was a span of 8 bases. Germline V CDR1 and CDR2: SNHLY, FYNNEI. The CDR3 has 15 amino acids. Here the CDR3 reads CASSVERSGANVLTF. The CDR3 coding sequence is TGTGCCAGCAGTGTCGAGAGGTCTGGGGCCAACGTCCTGACTTTC.

The gene calls are TRBV28 and TRBJ2-3, with D possibly matching TRBD2 (5 bases). Trimming removed 7 bases from V and 2 bases from J, with 16 bases in between. CDR3 size: 15 residues. The germline V gene encodes CDR1 MDHEN and CDR2 SYDVKM. CDR3 amino acids: CASTEGSANTDTQYF. CDR3 nucleotides: TGTGCCAGCACGGAAGGTAGCGCCAACACAGATACGCAGTATTTT.

The chain joins TRBV6-1 to TRBJ1-2; the D gene is possibly TRBD1 (5 bases). The CDR3 covers 15 residues. V shed 1 base and J shed 4 bases, with 13 bases lying between them. Germline-derived CDR1 and CDR2 are MNHNS and SASEGT. This chain's CDR3 is CASSEGPGSGYGYTF. DNA for the CDR3: TGTGCCAGCAGTGAAGGGCCAGGGTCGGGCTATGGCTACACCTTC.

In its sample, this clone was seen once. The V gene is TRBV13, the J gene TRBJ1-1; D uncertain. V lost 3 bases and J lost 1, with 6 bases in between. Germline CDR1 is PRHDT and CDR2 is FYEKMQ (reference sequence). The length of the CDR3 is 13 residues. As DNA, the CDR3 is TGTGCCAGCAGCTTTCAGGAGAACACTGAAGCTTTCTTT. Translated, it gives CASSFQENTEAFF.

Of note for this clone: The sample carries other DNA sequences with the same CDR3. The chain carries TRBV19 and TRBJ2-7; TRBD1 aligns across 8 bases. The J segment lost 2 bases and the V segment lost 6 bases, leaving 3 bases of the junction unmatched. The CDR3 runs to 13 residues. CDR1 is LNHDA and CDR2 is SQIVND in the germline V gene (reference sequence). CDR3 in DNA: TGTGCCAGTAGCCTGACAGGGGCCTACGAGCAGTACTTC. Protein: CASSLTGAYEQYF.

The chain carries TRBV2 and TRBJ2-5; D gene unclear. Germline-derived CDR1 and CDR2 are SNHLY and FYNNEI. The CDR3 spans 14 residues. Trimming took off 3 bases at V and 7 bases at J, with 15 bases between the two ends. The CDR3 is CASSDDSSLRTQYF. As DNA, the CDR3 is TGTGCCAGCAGTGATGACTCATCACTTAGGACCCAGTACTTC.

The rearrangement joins TRBV13 to TRBJ2-3; D gene uncertain. Trimming shortened V by 7 bases and J by 1 base, and 18 bases separated the two germline ends. The CDR3 totals 16 residues. CDR1 and CDR2 (germline): PRHDT, FYEKMQ (reference sequence). The CDR3 DNA reads TGTGCCAGCACGCGTAGGAGATCGGCTGGCACAGATACGCAGTATTTT. Translation gives CASTRRRSAGTDTQYF.

The chain couples TRBV28 to TRBJ2-1, with TRBD2 matching 13 bases. Germline values: CDR1 MDHEN, CDR2 SYDVKM. The J segment lost 8 bases and the V segment lost 3 bases, leaving 16 bases of the junction unmatched. This CDR3 has 19 residues. The CDR3 DNA reads TGTGCCAGCAGTTTCCCTGGACTAGCGGGAGTTTTCTTTGGGGATGAGCAGTTCTTC. This encodes CASSFPGLAGVFFGDEQFF.

J is TRBJ2-5 and V is TRBV5-1; TRBD2 is a possible D gene (5 bases). The germline CDR1 and CDR2 sequences are SGHRS and YFSETQ. The V end was cut by 4 bases, the J end by 7 bases, with 14 bases between. The CDR3 is 13 amino acids. The CDR3 here is CASSPPGGSTQYF. As DNA, the CDR3 is TGCGCCAGCAGCCCCCCCGGAGGTTCGACCCAGTACTTC.

DNA for the CDR3: TGTGCCACCAGCAGCCAACAGGGGAACACTGAAGCTTTCTTT. It codes for CATSSQQGNTEAFF. The chain is built from TRBV15 and TRBJ1-1, with D perhaps TRBD1 (6 bases). The ends were cut back, 3 bases at V and 1 base at J, with 9 bases in the middle. The germline gives CDR1 LNHNV, CDR2 YYDKDF (reference sequence). The CDR3 runs 14 residues.